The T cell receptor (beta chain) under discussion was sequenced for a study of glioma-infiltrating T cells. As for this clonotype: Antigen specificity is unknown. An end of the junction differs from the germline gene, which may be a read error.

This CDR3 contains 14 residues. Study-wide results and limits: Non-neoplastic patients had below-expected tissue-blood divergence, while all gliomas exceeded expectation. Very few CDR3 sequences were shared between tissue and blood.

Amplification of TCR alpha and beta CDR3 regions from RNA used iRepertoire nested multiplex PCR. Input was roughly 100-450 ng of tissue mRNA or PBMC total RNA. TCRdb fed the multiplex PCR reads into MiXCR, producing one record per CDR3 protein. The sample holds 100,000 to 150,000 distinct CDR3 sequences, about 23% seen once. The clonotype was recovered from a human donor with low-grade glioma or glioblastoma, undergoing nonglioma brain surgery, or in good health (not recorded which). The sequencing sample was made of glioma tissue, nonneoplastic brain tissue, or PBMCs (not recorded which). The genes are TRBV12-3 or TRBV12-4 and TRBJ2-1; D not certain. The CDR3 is CASSCIGPYNEQFF. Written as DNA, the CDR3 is TGCGCCAGCAGTTGCATTGGACCTTACAATGAGCAGTTCTTC.